This TCR beta chain was documented in a study of blood T cell repertoires in COVID-19. Background on the study: From the United States, Italy and Spain came samples of acute and convalescent COVID-19.

This clone is medium-sized (0.01 to 0.1%) by share. Germline trimming cut 5 bases from V and 0 bases from J; bases unmatched to any gene: 4. This CDR3 has 15 residues. Germline V gene data show CDR1 as LNHDA and CDR2 as SQIVND (reference sequence). Authors' methods: Amplified reference gene primers provided the basis for estimating nucleated cell counts. Produced via immunoSEQ multiplex PCR; TCRdb's table is partial and in-frame only. V, J and clone size reflect that table, while D and trimming were determined from the DNA. The data hold approximately 280,000 clones, with approximately 86% observed a single time.

The receptor was derived from a man younger than 30 with active or convalescent COVID-19. The rearrangement joins TRBV19 to TRBJ1-5; 7 bases agree with TRBD1. Sample: peripheral blood. The CDR3 bases are TGTGCCAGTAGTGGGACAGACCATAGCAATCAGCCCCAGCATTTT. Amino acids: CASSGTDHSNQPQHF.